The sequence of this TCR beta chain was determined in a study of HIV-infected patients and healthy controls (dated by TCRdb to between 2014 and 2016). The sample holds many counts of this clonotype. It has no known antigen specificity. One base away there is no much larger clone; base qualities are not given. V is clipped by 6 bases and J by 1 base, and the sequence between their germline boundaries is 12 bases long. From its cysteine to its phenylalanine, the CDR3 spans 13 amino acids. Only the CDR3 DNA stays, 39 bases, in frame from base 1. The CDR1 and CDR2 encoded by the germline V gene (reference sequence) are DFQATT and SNEGSKA. Library method: 5' RACE. Sequenced on an Illumina MiSeq. Starting from the raw public reads, TCRdb applied fastp trimming at Q25, assembled clones with MiXCR and retained in-frame beta chains. Each CDR3 protein gets just one entry, which takes the most common genes and DNA from the rows behind it. A total of some 67,000 distinct CDR3 sequences appear in this sample, about a sixth of them only once. Of the sample, approximately 5.3% falls within the top ten clones.

The sequence was obtained from a human donor in good health. Sequencing used CD4+ T cells from blood. The rearrangement combines TRBV20-1 with TRBJ1-1; the D gene is perhaps TRBD1, on 5 matching bases. CDR3 sequence: CSAIATANTEAFF. The nucleotide sequence is given as TGCAGTGCCATTGCGACAGCGAACACTGAAGCTTTCTTT.